These 7 T cell receptor beta chains were sequenced from one sample in a study of OX40 agonist ivuxolimab in advanced cancers. Measured with immunoSEQ multiplex PCR; TCRdb has only the in-frame clones, and not every one. The sample lists 75,000 to 95,000 clones; roughly 90% were seen once. The specimen comprised CD4+ or CD8+ T cells sorted from blood, sampled in a trial of the OX40 agonist ivuxolimab. The source of these receptors is an adult with an advanced solid tumor such as melanoma, head and neck, liver or kidney cancer.

The chain links TRBV19 to TRBJ2-3, with D perhaps TRBD2 (6 bases). This CDR3 has 14 amino acids. V was shortened by 3 bases and J by 6 bases, with 13 bases between the two germline ends. The germline V gene has CDR1 LNHDA and CDR2 SQIVND (reference sequence). CDR3: CASSIRLVLDTQYF. Written as DNA, the CDR3 is TGTGCCAGTAGTATTAGACTAGTGCTTGATACGCAGTATTTT.

This chain joins TRBV11-2 and TRBJ1-1; 11 bases are shared with TRBD1. Germline V CDR1 and CDR2: SGHAT, FQNNGV. Unmatched junction bases numbered 5, after V lost 2 bases and J lost 6 bases. This CDR3 is built from 15 residues. The CDR3 loop reads CASSLLGQGASEAFF. Written as DNA, the CDR3 is TGTGCCAGCAGCTTACTAGGACAGGGGGCCTCTGAAGCTTTCTTT.

The CDR3 loop reads CASSQAGGGQFF. The CDR3 DNA follows: TGTGCCAGCAGCCAAGCCGGAGGAGGGCAGTTCTTC. This chain links TRBV7-3 with TRBJ2-1, with D perhaps matching TRBD2 (5 bases). The CDR3 covers 12 residues. V dropped 5 bases and J dropped 12 bases, with 14 bases sitting between them. From germline, CDR1 is SGHTA and CDR2 FQGTGA.

This chain connects TRBV11-2 to TRBJ1-4; maybe TRBD1 (5 bases). Germline V lookup: CDR1 SGHAT, CDR2 FQNNGV. Trimming stripped 1 base from V and 8 bases from J, with 14 bases between. This CDR3 has 15 amino acids. The CDR3 reads CASSLVFGGAEKLFF. CDR3 nucleotides: TGTGCCAGCAGCTTAGTGTTCGGGGGAGCAGAAAAACTGTTTTTT.

This clone was observed once. V is TRBV5-6 and J is TRBJ2-7; the D gene is possibly TRBD1 (5 bases). V dropped 0 bases and J dropped 1 base, with 11 bases sitting between them. CDR3 length equals 15 residues. Germline assignment: CDR1 SGHDT and CDR2 YYEEEE. CDR3 amino acids: CASSLAWGRSYEQYF. The CDR3 DNA reads as TGTGCCAGCAGCTTGGCCTGGGGCAGATCCTACGAGCAGTACTTC. Based on the CDR3 plus reference TRBV5-6 and TRBJ2-7, the full variable domain is DAGVTQSPTHLIKTRGQQVTLRCSPKSGHDTVSWYQQALGQGPQFIFQYYEEEERQRGNFPDRFSGHQFPNYSSELNVNALLLGDSALYLCASSLAWGRSYEQYFGPGTRLTVT.

Here the CDR3 reads CASSPLWGGSSYNEQFF. CDR3 coding DNA: TGTGCCAGCAGCCCCCTGTGGGGGGGGAGCTCCTACAATGAGCAGTTCTTC. V is TRBV7-8 and J is TRBJ2-1, with 7 bases lining up with TRBD2. J gave up 0 bases and V 5 bases, and 10 bases lay outside the gene matches. The CDR3 is 17 amino acids. CDR1 and CDR2 (germline): SGHVS, FQNEAQ.

Only one count was recorded for this clone. The chain employs TRBV7-9 and TRBJ2-2, with 9 bases that match TRBD1. With 6 bases clipped from V and 0 bases from J, the junction kept 5 bases outside the gene matches. Germline CDR1 SEHNR, CDR2 FQNEAQ (reference sequence). The CDR3 loop spans 16 amino acids. CDR3: CASRPRQGANTGELFF. CDR3 coding DNA: TGTGCCAGCAGGCCCAGACAGGGGGCGAACACCGGGGAGCTGTTTTTT.